This is a list of T cell receptor beta chains from one sample in a study of blood T cell repertoires in COVID-19. Generated by immunoSEQ multiplex PCR, the TCRdb table keeps only in-frame clones and is missing some. Altogether roughly 260,000 clones are present, approximately 89% being singletons, with the ten largest covering roughly 9.8%. Input material: peripheral blood. The receptors derive from a man in his forties who had recovered from COVID-19. Both conserved end residues are part of each CDR3. D genes are given only for firm matches. Where a row states a size, it is once, few, many or the class of an expanded clone; other rows omit it.

CDR3 protein: CASSYEYGYEQYF
CDR3 DNA: TGTGCCAGCAGCTATGAGTACGGGTACGAGCAGTACTTC
J gene: TRBJ2-7
D gene: .
V gene: TRBV7-2
clone size: .

CDR3 protein: CASSPKRGTGGPYEQYF
CDR3 DNA: TGTGCCAGCAGCCCAAAGCGAGGGACAGGGGGCCCCTACGAGCAGTACTTC
J gene: TRBJ2-7
D gene: TRBD1
V gene: TRBV3-1/TRBV3-2
clone size: .

CDR3 protein: CASSPKTSGRFAGHEQFF
CDR3 DNA: TGTGCCAGCTCACCGAAGACTAGCGGGAGATTCGCGGGCCATGAGCAGTTCTTC
J gene: TRBJ2-1
D gene: TRBD2
V gene: TRBV18
clone size: .

CDR3 protein: CASRGRSSYEQYF
CDR3 DNA: TGTGCCAGCAGGGGGAGAAGCTCCTACGAGCAGTACTTC
J gene: TRBJ2-7
D gene: .
V gene: TRBV12-3/TRBV12-4
clone size: .

CDR3 protein: CASSLRTSGDTDTQYF
CDR3 DNA: TGTGCCAGCAGCCTCCGGACTAGCGGGGACACAGATACGCAGTATTTT
J gene: TRBJ2-3
D gene: TRBD2
V gene: TRBV5-6
clone size: .

CDR3 protein: CASSLGRAKNIQYF
CDR3 DNA: TGCGCCAGCAGCTTGGGTCGAGCCAAAAACATTCAGTACTTC
J gene: TRBJ2-4
D gene: .
V gene: TRBV5-1
clone size: .

CDR3 protein: CASSLPSGRVNTGELFF
CDR3 DNA: TGTGCCAGCAGTTTACCTAGCGGGAGGGTTAACACCGGGGAGCTGTTTTTT
J gene: TRBJ2-2
D gene: TRBD2
V gene: TRBV27
clone size: .

CDR3 protein: CASRGTAPSSF
CDR3 DNA: TGTGCCAGCAGGGGGACAGCCCCTTCCTCCTTC
J gene: TRBJ1-2
D gene: TRBD1
V gene: TRBV12-3/TRBV12-4
clone size: .

CDR3 protein: CASSLVLGAKTGELFF
CDR3 DNA: TGTGCCAGCAGCTTGGTGCTGGGGGCAAAGACCGGGGAGCTGTTTTTT
J gene: TRBJ2-2
D gene: .
V gene: TRBV5-8
clone size: .

CDR3 protein: CASSLTWASGYTF
CDR3 DNA: TGTGCCAGCAGTTTAACTTGGGCGTCCGGCTACACCTTC
J gene: TRBJ1-2
D gene: .
V gene: TRBV12-3/TRBV12-4
clone size: .

CDR3 protein: CASSIDLARTNSYEQYF
CDR3 DNA: TGTGCCAGTAGTATAGATCTCGCCAGAACTAACTCCTACGAGCAGTACTTC
J gene: TRBJ2-7
D gene: .
V gene: TRBV19
clone size: .

CDR3 protein: CASSPTIEETQYF
CDR3 DNA: TGTGCCAGCTCACCGACTATAGAAGAGACCCAGTACTTC
J gene: TRBJ2-5
D gene: .
V gene: TRBV18
clone size: .

CDR3 protein: CASSPAAGGNYGYTF
CDR3 DNA: TGTGCCAGCAGTCCCGCCGCAGGGGGCAACTATGGCTACACCTTC
J gene: TRBJ1-2
D gene: TRBD1
V gene: TRBV9
clone size: .

CDR3 protein: CASSLVASGTLGAKNIQYF
CDR3 DNA: TGTGCCAGCAGCTTAGTGGCTAGCGGAACACTCGGGGCCAAAAACATTCAGTACTTC
J gene: TRBJ2-4
D gene: TRBD2
V gene: TRBV11-2
clone size: .

CDR3 protein: CASSLSRGDGYTF
CDR3 DNA: TGTGCCAGCAGTTTGTCCAGGGGTGATGGCTACACCTTC
J gene: TRBJ1-2
D gene: .
V gene: TRBV12-3/TRBV12-4
clone size: .

CDR3 protein: CAWSITGWAEAFF
CDR3 DNA: TGTGCCTGGAGTATTACAGGGTGGGCTGAAGCTTTCTTT
J gene: TRBJ1-1
D gene: .
V gene: TRBV30
clone size: .

CDR3 protein: CATSREQGTGQPQHF
CDR3 DNA: TGTGCCACCAGCAGAGAGCAGGGTACTGGTCAGCCCCAGCATTTT
J gene: TRBJ1-5
D gene: .
V gene: TRBV15
clone size: .

CDR3 protein: CASSRLVGTPYEQYF
CDR3 DNA: TGTGCCAGTAGTAGACTAGTCGGGACTCCATACGAGCAGTACTTC
J gene: TRBJ2-7
D gene: .
V gene: TRBV19
clone size: .

CDR3 protein: CASFGGDEQYF
CDR3 DNA: TGTGCCAGCTTCGGGGGGGACGAGCAGTACTTC
J gene: TRBJ2-7
D gene: TRBD2
V gene: TRBV27
clone size: .

CDR3 protein: CASPLIAGAGEQYF
CDR3 DNA: TGTGCCAGCCCCCTGATAGCGGGAGCGGGGGAGCAGTACTTC
J gene: TRBJ2-7
D gene: TRBD2
V gene: TRBV6-5
clone size: .

CDR3 protein: CASSLQGRRGYEQYF
CDR3 DNA: TGTGCCAGCAGCTTGCAGGGCAGGAGGGGCTACGAGCAGTACTTC
J gene: TRBJ2-7
D gene: .
V gene: TRBV11-2
clone size: .

CDR3 protein: CASSFQGGEQYF
CDR3 DNA: TGTGCCAGCAGCTTCCAGGGGGGCGAGCAGTACTTC
J gene: TRBJ2-7
D gene: .
V gene: TRBV5-4
clone size: .

CDR3 protein: CATSKAEGEYSNQPQHF
CDR3 DNA: TGTGCCACCAGCAAGGCGGAAGGAGAATATAGCAATCAGCCCCAGCATTTT
J gene: TRBJ1-5
D gene: .
V gene: TRBV15
clone size: .

CDR3 protein: CATSRTDRGGEKLFF
CDR3 DNA: TGTGCCACCAGCAGGACAGACAGGGGAGGTGAAAAACTGTTTTTT
J gene: TRBJ1-4
D gene: TRBD1
V gene: TRBV15
clone size: .

CDR3 protein: CASSFPPLASDTQYF
CDR3 DNA: TGTGCCAGCAGTTTTCCGCCTCTAGCGTCAGATACGCAGTATTTT
J gene: TRBJ2-3
D gene: .
V gene: TRBV7-9
clone size: once

CDR3 protein: CASAFGTFINNEQFF
CDR3 DNA: TGTGCTAGTGCCTTCGGGACATTTATTAACAATGAGCAGTTCTTC
J gene: TRBJ2-1
D gene: .
V gene: TRBV12-5
clone size: .

CDR3 protein: CASSYTVYNEQFF
CDR3 DNA: TGTGCCAGCAGCTACACAGTTTACAATGAGCAGTTCTTC
J gene: TRBJ2-1
D gene: .
V gene: TRBV7-2
clone size: once

CDR3 protein: CASSFLPVADTQYF
CDR3 DNA: TGTGCCAGCAGCTTTCTCCCCGTCGCAGATACGCAGTATTTT
J gene: TRBJ2-3
D gene: .
V gene: TRBV5-5
clone size: .

CDR3 protein: CASSLDLRTSGNQETQYF
CDR3 DNA: TGTGCCAGCAGCTTAGATCTTCGGACTAGCGGGAACCAAGAGACCCAGTACTTC
J gene: TRBJ2-5
D gene: TRBD2
V gene: TRBV11-2
clone size: .

CDR3 protein: CASGHPNSGSRHEQYF
CDR3 DNA: TGTGCTAGTGGCCATCCTAATAGCGGGAGTCGCCACGAGCAGTACTTC
J gene: TRBJ2-7
D gene: TRBD2
V gene: TRBV12-5
clone size: few

CDR3 protein: CASSPSTGGYEQYF
CDR3 DNA: TGTGCCAGTAGTCCTTCGACAGGGGGGTACGAGCAGTACTTC
J gene: TRBJ2-7
D gene: TRBD1
V gene: TRBV19
clone size: .

CDR3 protein: CASSLEGGRRGEQYF
CDR3 DNA: TGTGCCAGCAGCTTAGAGGGCGGGAGGAGGGGAGAGCAGTACTTC
J gene: TRBJ2-7
D gene: TRBD2
V gene: TRBV7-2
clone size: once

CDR3 protein: CASSPPRRGSTDTQYF
CDR3 DNA: TGCGCCAGCAGCCCACCCAGGCGGGGGAGCACAGATACGCAGTATTTT
J gene: TRBJ2-3
D gene: TRBD2
V gene: TRBV5-1
clone size: .

CDR3 protein: CASSYWPRVREGGIFPQYF
CDR3 DNA: TGTGCCAGCAGTTACTGGCCCAGGGTAAGGGAAGGGGGAATCTTCCCGCAGTACTTC
J gene: TRBJ2-7
D gene: .
V gene: TRBV6-8
clone size: .

CDR3 protein: CASSQESGGPFGQYF
CDR3 DNA: TGCGCCAGCAGCCAAGAGTCGGGGGGGCCGTTTGGGCAGTACTTC
J gene: TRBJ2-7
D gene: TRBD2
V gene: TRBV4-1
clone size: .

CDR3 protein: CASRRQGSHEQYF
CDR3 DNA: TGTGCCAGTAGAAGACAGGGGTCACACGAGCAGTACTTC
J gene: TRBJ2-7
D gene: TRBD1
V gene: TRBV19
clone size: .

CDR3 protein: CASSPRTSGRTDTQYF
CDR3 DNA: TGTGCCAGCAGCCCCCGGACTAGCGGGAGGACAGATACGCAGTATTTT
J gene: TRBJ2-3
D gene: TRBD2
V gene: TRBV11-1
clone size: .

CDR3 protein: CASRDRGGVYEQYF
CDR3 DNA: TGTGCCAGTAGGGACAGGGGGGGAGTCTACGAGCAGTACTTC
J gene: TRBJ2-7
D gene: TRBD1
V gene: TRBV28
clone size: .

CDR3 protein: CATSREHRADGELFF
CDR3 DNA: TGTGCCACCAGCAGAGAACACAGGGCGGACGGGGAGCTGTTTTTT
J gene: TRBJ2-2
D gene: .
V gene: TRBV15
clone size: .

CDR3 protein: CASSPRTGDATDQPQHF
CDR3 DNA: TGTGCCAGCAGCCCACGGACAGGGGACGCAACCGATCAGCCCCAGCATTTT
J gene: TRBJ1-5
D gene: TRBD1
V gene: TRBV7-2
clone size: .

CDR3 protein: CASSLSTRGSGISDEQFF
CDR3 DNA: TGCGCCAGCAGCTTGTCTACCCGCGGTAGCGGGATTTCGGATGAGCAGTTCTTC
J gene: TRBJ2-1
D gene: TRBD2
V gene: TRBV5-1
clone size: .

CDR3 protein: CASSPGAGHTGELFF
CDR3 DNA: TGTGCCAGCAGCCCTGGGGCAGGGCACACCGGGGAGCTGTTTTTT
J gene: TRBJ2-2
D gene: .
V gene: TRBV7-3
clone size: .

CDR3 protein: CASSPHRGFYEQYF
CDR3 DNA: TGTGCCAGCAGCCCTCACAGGGGCTTCTACGAGCAGTACTTC
J gene: TRBJ2-7
D gene: TRBD1
V gene: TRBV11-2
clone size: .

CDR3 protein: CASSYSALASYEQYF
CDR3 DNA: TGTGCCAGCAGTTACTCTGCTTTGGCATCCTACGAGCAGTACTTC
J gene: TRBJ2-7
D gene: .
V gene: TRBV6-5
clone size: once

CDR3 protein: CASSVLGLAGWTFF
CDR3 DNA: TGTGCCAGCAGCGTCCTCGGACTAGCTGGGTGGACGTTTTTT
J gene: TRBJ2-2
D gene: TRBD2
V gene: TRBV5-6
clone size: .

CDR3 protein: CASSPHPLGLASSYEQYF
CDR3 DNA: TGTGCCAGCAGCCCGCACCCTTTGGGACTAGCGTCCTCCTACGAGCAGTACTTC
J gene: TRBJ2-7
D gene: TRBD2
V gene: TRBV9
clone size: .

CDR3 protein: CASSYSDRGNEKLFF
CDR3 DNA: TGTGCCAGCAGCTACTCTGACAGGGGTAATGAAAAACTGTTTTTT
J gene: TRBJ1-4
D gene: TRBD1
V gene: TRBV7-6
clone size: .

CDR3 protein: CASSSWTEYSYGYTF
CDR3 DNA: TGTGCCAGCAGCTCGTGGACAGAGTATAGCTATGGCTACACCTTC
J gene: TRBJ1-2
D gene: .
V gene: TRBV13
clone size: .

CDR3 protein: CASTGLRTGELFF
CDR3 DNA: TGTGCCAGCACCGGTTTGCGCACCGGGGAGCTGTTTTTT
J gene: TRBJ2-2
D gene: .
V gene: TRBV11-2
clone size: .

CDR3 protein: CASSARNQETQYF
CDR3 DNA: TGTGCCAGCAGTGCGAGAAACCAAGAGACCCAGTACTTC
J gene: TRBJ2-5
D gene: .
V gene: TRBV6-2/TRBV6-3
clone size: .

CDR3 protein: CASSRRDRVNQPQHF
CDR3 DNA: TGTGCCAGCAGTAGAAGGGACAGGGTCAATCAGCCCCAGCATTTT
J gene: TRBJ1-5
D gene: TRBD1
V gene: TRBV6-8
clone size: .

CDR3 protein: CASFEDRWTNNEQFF
CDR3 DNA: TGCGCCAGCTTCGAAGACAGGTGGACCAACAATGAGCAGTTCTTC
J gene: TRBJ2-1
D gene: .
V gene: TRBV5-1
clone size: .